This passage covers 25 T cell receptor beta chains from one sample sequenced in a study of molecular identifiers for immune sequencing clone quantification. TCRdb itself ran the PCR reads through MiXCR, one entry per CDR3 protein. The table records approximately 590,000 distinct CDR3 sequences, 25% of them present only once. Sequencing was carried out using naive CD8+ T cells from blood, with Jurkat cell RNA spiked in. Subset reported: FACS-sorted CD8+CD4-CCR7+CD45RA+ naive T cells. The receptors here all came from a human donor in good health. Some libraries in this study had Jurkat cell RNA spiked in.

A note on this clonotype: A much more abundant neighbour one base away suggests this may be a read error. Here the CDR3 DNA reads TGTGCCAGCAGTCCGGGGACACCAGGGGCTGTAGCTTTCTTT. This codes for CASSPGTPGAVAFF. The V call is TRBV12-3 or TRBV12-4, the J call TRBJ1-1; possible D gene TRBD1, 6 bases. V was pared by 5 bases and J by 10 bases, with 20 bases between. CDR3 size: 14 residues.

The chain employs TRBV19 and TRBJ2-7; 9 bases fit TRBD1. Germline V CDR1 and CDR2: LNHDA, SQIVND (reference sequence). Trimming at V came to 10 bases and at J to 5 bases, leaving 9 bases not matched to a gene. CDR3 length equals 13 residues. The DNA of the CDR3 is TGTGCCACCACGGACAGGGGTAAGGACGAGCAGTACTTC. Translating it yields CATTDRGKDEQYF.

This clonotype has just a few counts. The CDR3 protein is CAISEARDRLNTEAFF. The CDR3 coding sequence is TGTGCCATCAGTGAGGCCCGGGACAGATTGAACACTGAAGCTTTCTTT. The rearrangement links TRBV10-3 to TRBJ1-1; 7 nucleotides match TRBD1. From germline, CDR1 is ENHRY and CDR2 SYGVKD. The CDR3 consists of 16 residues. Trimming removed 2 bases from V and 0 bases from J; junction bases left unmatched: 6.

The chain links TRBV20-1 to TRBJ2-5; 10 bases are shared with TRBD2. V lost 2 bases, J lost 3 bases, and 15 bases stayed unmatched. This CDR3 comprises 18 residues. The germline CDR1 and CDR2 sequences are DFQATT and SNEGSKA (reference sequence). The CDR3 DNA reads TGCAGTGCTAGAAATCCGGGACTAGCGAGCAAAAGGAAAGAGACCCAGTACTTC. Translated: CSARNPGLASKRKETQYF.

This chain joins TRBV19 and TRBJ2-5, with D unclear. Trimming left V 7 bases short and J 1 base short, with 10 bases between. The germline CDR1 and CDR2 sequences are LNHDA and SQIVND (reference sequence). This CDR3 has 13 residues. CDR3 sequence: CASIGYPQETQYF. The CDR3 DNA reads as TGTGCCAGTATAGGGTACCCCCAAGAGACCCAGTACTTC.

As regards this clonotype: Germline is not matched at one junction end, which may reflect a read error. The CDR3 here is CAGSPGGSTEAFF. For the CDR3, the DNA is TGTGCCGGCAGCCCCGGGGGGTCCACTGAAGCTTTCTTT. This rearrangement joins TRBV5-6 to TRBJ1-1; D may be TRBD1 (5 bases). Germline-derived CDR1 and CDR2 are SGHDT and YYEEEE. The CDR3 is 13 residues long.

Points on this clonotype: This may be a read error, as it is one base from a much larger clone. This chain uses TRBV13 with TRBJ2-6; 7 positions match TRBD1. In germline, CDR1 is PRHDT, CDR2 FYEKMQ (reference sequence). After removal of 8 bases from V and 0 bases from J, the junction contained 7 bases not matched to a gene. The CDR3 runs 16 residues. DNA for the CDR3: TGTGCCAGCGGCTCAGACAGGGACTCTGGGGCCAACGTCCTGACTTTC. It is translated as CASGSDRDSGANVLTF.

This clonotype was found many times. The J gene is TRBJ2-7, the V gene TRBV7-8; no firm D call. The CDR3 spans 12 residues. Germline values: CDR1 SGHVS, CDR2 FQNEAQ. Between the trimmed V and J ends, which lost 5 bases and 6 bases, there was a span of 11 bases. The CDR3 nucleotides are TGTGCCAGCAGCCGGGTTGCTGGCGAGCAGTACTTC. It codes for CASSRVAGEQYF.

This clonotype was counted between two and nine times. The rearrangement uses TRBV6-2 or TRBV6-3 and TRBJ2-2; D is tentatively TRBD1 or TRBD2 (5 bases each). Between the trimmed V and J ends, which lost 7 bases and 2 bases, there was a span of 14 bases. The CDR3 runs 15 residues. CDR1 is MNHEY and CDR2 is SVGEGT in the germline V gene. The CDR3 sequence is CASTYRGLNTGELFF. The CDR3 DNA is TGTGCCAGCACCTACCGGGGCCTTAACACCGGGGAGCTGTTTTTT.

In its sample, this clonotype was seen a few times. This rearrangement joins TRBV2 to TRBJ2-2, with 9 bases identical to TRBD2. Germline CDR1 is SNHLY and CDR2 is FYNNEI. J was trimmed by 6 bases and V by 4 bases; bases with no gene match: 6. This CDR3 has 15 amino acids. CDR3 protein: CASSGGRGGPGELFF. CDR3 bases: TGTGCCAGCAGTGGAGGGCGGGGGGGTCCCGGGGAGCTGTTTTTT.

At least ten counts were recorded for this clonotype. The CDR3 region is CASSQDLFQRLNTGELFF. As DNA, the CDR3 is TGCGCCAGCAGCCAAGATTTATTCCAGCGATTGAACACCGGGGAGCTGTTTTTT. This rearrangement joins TRBV4-1 to TRBJ2-2; no clear D gene. Germline assignment: CDR1 MGHRA and CDR2 YSYEKL. The CDR3 is 18 residues long. The V end lost 0 bases, the J end lost 1 base, and 15 bases lay between the germline ends.

This clonotype has more than one count but fewer than ten. The J gene is TRBJ2-5, the V gene TRBV4-3; 7 positions match TRBD2. The CDR3 consists of 16 residues. The trim removed 0 bases at V and 1 base at J, leaving 5 bases unmatched. Germline CDR1 LGHNA, CDR2 YSLEER. The CDR3 region is CASSQDPAGSQETQYF. The DNA for the CDR3 is TGCGCCAGCAGCCAAGATCCAGCGGGGAGCCAAGAGACCCAGTACTTC.

This clonotype was counted many times. The chain links TRBV5-5 to TRBJ1-6; D possibly corresponds to TRBD1 (5 bases). This CDR3 is 11 amino acids long. Germline V lookup: CDR1 SGHKS, CDR2 YYEKEE (reference sequence). Trimming removed 7 bases at V and 12 bases at J, with 11 bases between. The CDR3 sequence: CASQWGGPLHF. CDR3 bases: TGTGCCAGCCAATGGGGGGGACCCCTCCACTTT. Looking up the rest from reference TRBV5-5 and TRBJ1-6 gives the full variable domain: DAGVTQSPTHLIKTRGQQVTLRCSPISGHKSVSWYQQVLGQGPQFIFQYYEKEERGRGNFPDRFSARQFPNYSSELNVNALLLGDSALYLCASQWGGPLHFGNGTRLTVT.

This clonotype came up many times. This sequence joins TRBV12-3 or TRBV12-4 and TRBJ1-1, with 8 bases fitting TRBD1. This CDR3 spans 16 amino acids. V dropped 5 bases and J dropped 2; count of bases not matched to a gene: 10. CDR3 coding DNA: TGTGCCAGCAGTCCCCAGGTTGGACAGGGCAACACTGAAGCTTTCTTT. Translation gives CASSPQVGQGNTEAFF.

A word on this clonotype: This could be a read error, since a much larger clone is one nucleotide away. V gene TRBV6-5 combines with J gene TRBJ2-2, with 10 bases fitting TRBD1. Germline CDR1 MNHEY, CDR2 SVGAGI. CDR3 length: 15 amino acids. CDR3 loop: CASSQGQGVAGELLF. The CDR3 bases are TGTGCCAGCAGTCAAGGACAGGGGGTTGCCGGGGAGCTGCTTTTT.

The genes are TRBV30 and TRBJ1-6; D unclear. Deletions cut 0 bases from V and 13 bases from J, with 10 bases between. The CDR3 is 12 amino acids. Germline CDR1 reads GTSNPN; CDR2 reads SVGIG (reference sequence). The CDR3 DNA follows: TGTGCCTGGAGTGTTCTGGCAGGCCCCCTCCACTTT. Protein sequence: CAWSVLAGPLHF.

This clonotype was counted at least ten times. This CDR3 reads CASSESVRGAEAFF. In nucleotides, the CDR3 is TGCGCCAGCAGTGAGTCCGTCAGGGGTGCTGAAGCTTTCTTT. The chain combines TRBV10-2 with TRBJ1-1, with D tentatively TRBD1 (6 bases). Germline assignment: CDR1 WSHSY and CDR2 SAAADI. The CDR3 is 14 amino acids. Trimming removed 0 bases from V and 6 bases from J, with 11 bases in between.

This clonotype was seen only a few times. The chain is built from TRBV5-1 and TRBJ2-2; TRBD2 agrees at 8 bases. The CDR3 contains 17 residues. The germline gives CDR1 SGHRS, CDR2 YFSETQ. Trimming removed 3 bases from V and 0 bases from J; junction bases left unmatched: 7. CDR3 nucleotide sequence: TGCGCCAGCAGCTACCAGGAGCGGGGGCCGAACACCGGGGAGCTGTTTTTT. Amino acid sequence: CASSYQERGPNTGELFF.

This clonotype has at least ten counts. The rearrangement joins TRBV27 to TRBJ1-2, with D possibly being TRBD1 (6 bases). The V end was cut by 6 bases, the J end by 4 bases, with 12 bases between. The CDR3 length is 13 residues. Germline V CDR1 and CDR2: MNHEY, SMNVEV (reference sequence). CDR3 sequence reads: CASSLGGAYGYTF. CDR3 in DNA: TGTGCCAGCAGCTTAGGGGGGGCCTATGGCTACACCTTC.

This clonotype has just a few counts. The junction departs from germline at one end; a sequencing error may be responsible. The genes are TRBV5-3 and TRBJ1-1; D is perhaps TRBD1 (6 bases). TRBV5-3 is annotated as an ORF whose role is uncertain. The CDR3 extends over 18 amino acids. The CDR3 nucleotides read TGTGCCAGCAGCTGGTCCCCATATACCGGGACACCGAACACTGAAGCTTTCTTT. Its translation is CASSWSPYTGTPNTEAFF.

This clonotype has at least ten counts. This sequence joins TRBV6-2 or TRBV6-3 and TRBJ2-2; TRBD2 agrees at 13 bases. V dropped 6 bases and J dropped 5; count of bases not matched to a gene: 9. The CDR3 is 17 amino acids. The V gene's germline CDR1 is MNHEY and CDR2 SVGEGT. The CDR3, as DNA: TGTGCCAGCAGACGACTAGCGGGAGGAACGAGGACCGGGGAGCTGTTTTTT. This codes for CASRRLAGGTRTGELFF.

V is TRBV19 and J is TRBJ1-5; D gene unclear. Germline V lookup: CDR1 LNHDA, CDR2 SQIVND (reference sequence). Between the trimmed V and J ends, which lost 5 bases and 2 bases, there was a span of 13 bases. The CDR3 spans 15 residues. The CDR3 coding sequence is TGTGCCAGTAGTGCCGCGGAGTGGGGCAATCAGCCCCAGCATTTT. Protein sequence: CASSAAEWGNQPQHF.

This clonotype was observed many times. The chain joins TRBV5-6 to TRBJ1-1; D might be TRBD1 (5 bases). The CDR3 contains 14 residues. Germline V gives CDR1 SGHDT, CDR2 YYEEEE. The germline V and J ends were trimmed by 3 bases and 5 bases, with 14 bases remaining between them. The CDR3 reads CASSWPAGRTEAFF. The DNA for the CDR3 is TGTGCCAGCAGCTGGCCGGCAGGGCGGACTGAAGCTTTCTTT.

On this clonotype: One end of the junction is discordant with germline, which a read error may explain. The chain is built from TRBV11-2 and TRBJ1-2; 7 bases are a match to TRBD1. The germline V gene encodes CDR1 SGHAT and CDR2 FQNNGV. The CDR3 contains 16 residues. CDR3 amino acids: CASSLEGALDNYGYTF. For the CDR3, the DNA is TGTGCCAGCAGTTTAGAGGGGGCGTTGGACAACTATGGCTACACCTTC.

This clonotype was picked up a small number of times. This CDR3 is CASSLKSGSSYEQYF. The CDR3 nucleotides read TGTGCCAGCAGTTTAAAGAGCGGGAGCTCCTACGAGCAGTACTTC. The chain employs TRBV27 and TRBJ2-7; 8 nucleotides align to TRBD2. Germline assignment: CDR1 MNHEY and CDR2 SMNVEV (reference sequence). The CDR3 consists of 15 residues. The trim removed 2 bases at V and 0 bases at J, leaving 3 bases unmatched.